This TCR beta chain was identified during a study of brain T cells in children with intractable seizures. This clone has more than one count but fewer than ten. Described time point: blood from clinic visit 5 months post-surgery; TSC patient then seizure free. Surgery cases with the highest brain T cell transcript signatures were chosen for sequencing. Produced via immunoSEQ multiplex PCR; TCRdb's table is partial and in-frame only. The table shows about 340,000 clones, with 93% occurring only once. CDR3 size: 11 residues. The germline V and J ends were trimmed by 0 bases and 4 bases, with 2 bases remaining between them. From germline, CDR1 is SGHDT and CDR2 YYEEEE.

The receptor was isolated from a boy under two years old with tuberous sclerosis and intractable seizures. The chain employs TRBV5-6 and TRBJ2-7, with D hard to call. The sequencing here drew on peripheral blood, taken 4 to 5 months after surgery. In DNA form, the CDR3 reads TGTGCCAGCAGCTTGGAGTACGAGCAGTACTTC. It codes for CASSLEYEQYF.